This T cell receptor (beta chain) was obtained from a study of cytomegalovirus exposure and HLA in healthy donors. Study conclusions and caveats: Follow-up analysis found HLA locus-dependent TCR association rates, highest for DRB1 and lowest for HLA-C.

With regard to this clone: Its antigen is as yet unknown.

The CDR3 loop spans 14 amino acids. V was shortened by 5 bases and J by 6 bases, with 13 bases between the two germline ends. Germline V lookup: CDR1 MNHNS, CDR2 SASEGT. Use of 60 Vbeta and 13 Jbeta primers characterized the PCR. Method: immunoSEQ multiplex PCR; TCRdb's copy keeps in-frame clones and lacks some. The table has roughly 150,000 clones, about 80% seen once. The sequence derives from a man aged 35-49 years in good health and CMV-seropositive. Specimen: PBMCs. The chain combines TRBV6-1 with TRBJ1-4; perhaps TRBD1 as D (6 bases). Here the CDR3 reads CASSRTASDEKLFF. In DNA form, the CDR3 reads TGTGCCAGCAGTCGGACAGCCAGCGATGAAAAACTGTTTTTT.